Given below is one T cell receptor beta chain in context. This clonotype has ten or more counts. It has no known antigen specificity. No clone much larger than this one lies a single base away; base qualities are absent. Sequences MNHEY (CDR1) and SVGAGI (CDR2) are obtained from the germline V gene. Taken from cysteine to phenylalanine, the CDR3 has 14 residues. The retained sequence is limited to the CDR3, 42 bases, with the frame set at the first base. Trimming at the junction amounts to 8 bases on V and 0 bases on J, and the germline ends lie 13 bases apart. This entry comes from a study of CD8 T cells in ankylosing spondylitis (dated by TCRdb to 2016 to 2017). Broadly, across the study: The study profiled T cell receptor beta repertoires in healthy donors and ankylosing spondylitis patients to find disease-linked TCR variants. The full study cohort comprised approximately 23 ankylosing spondylitis patients and around 100 healthy donors. Samples of peripheral blood were taken, and for ankylosing spondylitis patients, synovial fluid was collected as well. Findings and caveats that apply to the study as a whole: The disease-linked clones showed a CD8+ phenotype and occurred at relatively low frequencies in peripheral blood. Significant enrichment of the disease-linked clones was reported in matched synovial fluid samples from ankylosing spondylitis patients. Blood from ankylosing spondylitis patients appeared to be characterized by a TCR beta motif composed of 7 to 9 highly homologous amino acid variants. Some TCR beta motif variants had previously been reported in synovial fluid and blood of reactive arthritis patients, which suggested common disease-initiation mechanisms.

Sequencing was performed on an Illumina HiSeq 2500. TCR beta libraries were prepared by quantitative 5'-RACE with molecular barcodes. As for the original processing: A new computational method, built on a probabilistic model of VDJ rearrangement, was used to identify disease-linked TCR variants. TCRdb took the public reads, trimmed them with fastp at Q25, ran MiXCR for clone calling and kept in-frame beta chains. Rows with a matching CDR3 protein are joined into one entry that keeps the most common DNA and genes. These V and J calls derive from TCRdb rather than the authors' analysis. The table for this sample lists around 490,000 distinct CDR3 sequences; approximately 5.3% of them were counted only once. The top ten clonotypes cover approximately 4% of the sample.

Material: blood, either unsorted or a sorted T cell fraction (not recorded which). Recombination linked TRBV6-5 to TRBJ1-1, with an unclear D gene assignment. This sequence was found in a male donor with ankylosing spondylitis. CDR3 sequence: CASAENYLNTEAFF. The DNA sequence is given as TGTGCCAGCGCCGAGAACTATCTGAACACTGAAGCTTTCTTT.